This T cell receptor (beta chain) was recovered during a study of blood T cells in healthy people across ages. Findings of the study overall: A greater number of naive CD4+ cells and higher diversity distinguished long-lived donors from aged donors.

The V gene's germline CDR1 is LGHNT and CDR2 FRNRAP. The CDR3 is 16 residues long. Each sample gave at least 6.5 million isolated PBMCs. The use of a sample-barcoded 5' primer and a J-beta primer mix characterized a second PCR of roughly 6 to 11 cycles. The template-switch adaptor was a 5' adaptor with 12 random nucleotides. It tagged each cDNA molecule. TCRdb reanalysed the 5' RACE reads using MiXCR and keeps one entry per CDR3 protein. The sample has over a million distinct CDR3 sequences, roughly a quarter seen once. This clonotype was detected only a few times. Its target is not known. The same specimen was also included in a second study, on T cells of mothers and their children.

This receptor was taken from a girl aged 2 to 10 in good health. The specimen was blood. This chain links TRBV12-5 with TRBJ2-5; D is unresolved. TRBJ2-1 explains the end of the DNA better; the J call may be wrong. CDR3 coding DNA: TGTGCTAGTGGTTTGCTCAGCCCCCTTGGCAGCAATGAGCAGTTCTTC. It translates to CASGLLSPLGSNEQFF.